Listed below are T cell receptor beta chains from one sample, sequenced in a study of blood T cell repertoires in COVID-19. The table came from immunoSEQ multiplex PCR; TCRdb's copy has only in-frame clones and leaves some out. The data hold approximately 44,000 clones, with around 92% observed a single time. What was sequenced was peripheral blood. The receptors were gathered from a human donor in a cohort sampled during active COVID-19. The CDR3 runs from the conserved cysteine through the conserved F or W. The order of the fields is CDR3 protein, CDR3 DNA, D gene, J gene, V gene, clone size. A D gene is named only where the DNA matches it firmly. Expanded clones are given a class, and other clones once, few, many or no size at all.

CASSFSGNQPQHF | TGTGCCAGCAGTTTCTCGGGAAATCAGCCCCAGCATTTT | . | TRBJ1-5 | TRBV12-3/TRBV12-4 | .
CASSLKQGNTEAFF | TGCGCCAGCAGCTTAAAACAGGGGAACACTGAAGCTTTCTTT | . | TRBJ1-1 | TRBV5-1 | .
CASSLGGTGKYEQYF | TGCGCCAGCAGCTTGGGCGGGACTGGGAAGTACGAGCAGTACTTC | . | TRBJ2-7 | TRBV5-1 | .
CASSYAGGQYF | TGTGCCAGCAGTTACGCCGGGGGTCAGTACTTC | . | TRBJ2-7 | TRBV6-2/TRBV6-3 | few
CASSLGQSSGANVLTF | TGTGCCAGCAGCTTAGGACAGTCGTCTGGGGCCAACGTCCTGACTTTC | . | TRBJ2-6 | TRBV7-2 | .
CAISESGDRVFRNTEAFF | TGTGCCATCAGTGAGTCGGGGGACAGGGTTTTTAGGAACACTGAAGCTTTCTTT | TRBD1 | TRBJ1-1 | TRBV10-3 | once
CASSLKLAGGYTDTQYF | TGCGCCAGCAGCTTGAAACTAGCGGGGGGTTACACAGATACGCAGTATTTT | TRBD2 | TRBJ2-3 | TRBV5-1 | .
CASSGQDLSNQPQHF | TGTGCCAGCAGTGGACAGGATCTTAGCAATCAGCCCCAGCATTTT | . | TRBJ1-5 | TRBV2 | .
CASSPDSSYEQYF | TGCGCCAGCAGCCCGGACAGCTCCTACGAGCAGTACTTC | . | TRBJ2-7 | TRBV5-1 | .
CSVGPGTGRNEQFF | TGCAGCGTTGGCCCCGGGACAGGGAGGAATGAGCAGTTCTTC | TRBD1 | TRBJ2-1 | TRBV29-1 | .
CASSPSGVGITDTQYF | TGCGCCAGCAGCCCTAGCGGGGTCGGGATAACAGATACGCAGTATTTT | TRBD2 | TRBJ2-3 | TRBV5-1 | .
CASSQELGRGEAFF | TGTGCCAGCAGCCAAGAACTGGGCAGGGGCGAAGCTTTCTTT | . | TRBJ1-1 | TRBV3-1/TRBV3-2 | few
CASSKAGTGWEQYF | TGTGCCAGCAGCAAAGCCGGGACAGGGTGGGAGCAGTACTTC | TRBD1 | TRBJ2-7 | TRBV9 | .
CASSLAGNEKLFF | TGTGCCAGCAGCTTGGCAGGGAATGAAAAACTGTTTTTT | . | TRBJ1-4 | TRBV5-4 | .
CASSYFGTTSTPLHF | TGTGCCAGCAGCTACTTCGGGACAACATCGACACCCCTCCACTTT | . | TRBJ1-6 | TRBV5-6 | .
CATHSSGQGYEQYF | TGTGCCACTCACTCCTCGGGACAGGGCTACGAGCAGTACTTC | TRBD1 | TRBJ2-7 | TRBV10-3 | .
CASSAHPEGRETQYF | TGTGCCAGCAGTGCCCACCCTGAAGGGAGGGAGACCCAGTACTTC | . | TRBJ2-5 | TRBV6-2/TRBV6-3 | .
CASSVGPTHQETQYF | TGTGCCAGCAGCGTGGGGCCTACTCACCAAGAGACCCAGTACTTC | . | TRBJ2-5 | TRBV9 | .
CASSLGLVKETQYF | TGCGCCAGCAGCTTGGGACTAGTAAAAGAGACCCAGTACTTC | . | TRBJ2-5 | TRBV5-1 | .
CSVAGLSNYGYTF | TGCAGCGTTGCAGGCCTCTCTAACTATGGCTACACCTTC | . | TRBJ1-2 | TRBV29-1 | .
CASSLFGSSNQPQHF | TGTGCCAGCAGCTTATTTGGCAGTTCAAATCAGCCCCAGCATTTT | . | TRBJ1-5 | TRBV7-2 | few
CASIPGTKSSYEQYF | TGTGCCAGCATTCCGGGGACTAAGAGCTCCTACGAGCAGTACTTC | TRBD2 | TRBJ2-7 | TRBV2 | .
CASSAGQVRTNYGYTF | TGCGCCAGCAGCGCCGGACAGGTCCGAACTAACTATGGCTACACCTTC | TRBD1 | TRBJ1-2 | TRBV5-1 | .
CASSPRDRDGEQFF | TGTGCCAGCTCACCCCGGGACAGGGATGGTGAGCAGTTCTTC | TRBD1 | TRBJ2-1 | TRBV18 | .
CASSIGTGSDYGYTF | TGTGCCAGTAGTATTGGGACAGGGTCTGACTATGGCTACACCTTC | TRBD1 | TRBJ1-2 | TRBV19 | .
CAIRYGSFLTGELFF | TGTGCCATCAGATACGGGTCTTTTCTCACCGGGGAGCTGTTTTTT | . | TRBJ2-2 | TRBV10-3 | .
CASSMDRGYEQYF | TGTGCCAGCAGTATGGACAGGGGCTACGAGCAGTACTTC | TRBD1 | TRBJ2-7 | TRBV12-3/TRBV12-4 | .
CASGLALYTSGGPSYEQYF | TGTGCTAGTGGTTTGGCCCTATATACTAGCGGGGGGCCCTCCTACGAGCAGTACTTC | TRBD2 | TRBJ2-7 | TRBV12-5 | .
CASSLGSGSYEQYF | TGCGCCAGCAGCTTGGGCAGCGGCTCCTACGAGCAGTACTTC | . | TRBJ2-7 | TRBV5-1 | .
CASSLQGSYNEQFF | TGTGCCAGCAGCCTACAGGGGAGTTACAATGAGCAGTTCTTC | TRBD1 | TRBJ2-1 | TRBV5-4 | once
CSVGQGNTPQHF | TGCAGCGTTGGACAGGGGAATACGCCCCAGCATTTT | TRBD1 | TRBJ1-5 | TRBV29-1 | .
CASSLNPNDNEQFF | TGTGCCAGCAGTCTAAACCCAAACGACAATGAGCAGTTCTTC | . | TRBJ2-1 | TRBV9 | .
CASSRPGAPYEQYF | TGTGCCAGCAGTAGGCCAGGGGCCCCCTACGAGCAGTACTTC | . | TRBJ2-7 | TRBV27 | few
CAISESSHRQSPQYF | TGTGCCATCAGTGAGTCTTCACACAGACAGTCCCCACAGTACTTC | . | TRBJ2-7 | TRBV10-3 | .